These 21 T cell receptor beta chains were all obtained from the same sample, sequenced in a study of blood T cell repertoires in COVID-19. Method: immunoSEQ multiplex PCR; TCRdb's copy keeps in-frame clones and lacks some. The table includes some 300,000 clones, approximately 88% detected once. Sequences were obtained from PBMCs or T cells enriched from blood (not recorded which). All receptors come from a woman in her 30s who had recovered from COVID-19.

V usage is TRBV21-1 and J usage is TRBJ2-7; the listed D gene, TRBD1, was not tested against the DNA. TRBV21-1 is classified as a pseudogene. This CDR3 comprises 14 residues. The CDR3 protein is CASRRTGADYEQYF. DNA of the CDR3: TGTGCCAGCAGAAGGACAGGCGCCGACTACGAGCAGTACTTC.

V gene TRBV11-2 combines with J gene TRBJ2-3; a weak D match, TRBD1 (5 bases). CDR1 SGHAT and CDR2 FQNNGV come from the germline V gene. The CDR3 extends over 12 amino acids. V gave up 5 bases and J gave up 14 bases, with 17 bases separating them. CDR3 residues: CASSNLIGVGYF. Written as DNA, the CDR3 is TGTGCCAGCAGCAATCTTATAGGGGTGGGGTATTTT.

V is TRBV28 and J is TRBJ1-3; D gene ambiguous. The length of the CDR3 is 14 residues. V lost 6 bases to trimming and J lost 2 bases, with 11 bases between them. Germline V gives CDR1 MDHEN, CDR2 SYDVKM. This chain's CDR3 is CASSLIQAGNTIYF. The CDR3 DNA sequence: TGTGCCAGCAGCCTAATTCAAGCTGGAAACACCATATATTTT.

The J gene is TRBJ1-5, the V gene TRBV6-5, with no clear D. The V end was cut by 6 bases, the J end by 4 bases, with 13 bases between. CDR1 is MNHEY and CDR2 is SVGAGI in the germline V gene. This CDR3 is built from 14 residues. The CDR3 sequence: CASRTFGRNQPQHF. CDR3 nucleotide sequence: TGTGCCAGCAGAACCTTCGGGAGGAATCAGCCCCAGCATTTT.

V is TRBV5-1 and J is TRBJ2-1; 12 bases agree with TRBD2. CDR1 SGHRS and CDR2 YFSETQ come from the germline V gene. This CDR3 contains 15 residues. The V and J ends lost 1 base and 7 bases, in that order; junction bases with no gene match: 3. As DNA, the CDR3 is TGCGCCAGCAGCTTGCTAGCGGGAGGGCCTAATGAGCAGTTCTTC. Translated, it gives CASSLLAGGPNEQFF.

The V call is TRBV28, the J call TRBJ1-3, with TRBD1 matching 9 bases. Germline V gives CDR1 MDHEN, CDR2 SYDVKM. The J segment lost 2 bases and the V segment lost 6 bases, leaving 2 bases of the junction unmatched. CDR3 length: 14 residues. Here the CDR3 DNA reads TGTGCCAGCAGCGGGGACAGGGCTGGAAACACCATATATTTT. Translation: CASSGDRAGNTIYF.

The rearrangement uses TRBV21-1 and TRBJ2-1; TRBD1 is taken as the D call from the table, unchecked against the DNA. TRBV21-1 is termed a pseudogene. This CDR3 has 17 amino acids. The CDR3 here is CASSRDARQGPRYEQFF. The CDR3 bases are TGTGCCAGCAGCAGAGACGCCCGACAGGGGCCAAGGTATGAGCAGTTCTTC.

The CDR3: CASSRSNEQFF. The CDR3 nucleotides read TGTGCCAGCAGTCGGAGCAATGAGCAGTTCTTC. The chain is built from TRBV27 and TRBJ2-1; D gene uncertain. The CDR3 contains 11 residues. V shed 5 bases and J shed 6 bases, with 5 bases lying between them. The germline gives CDR1 MNHEY, CDR2 SMNVEV (reference sequence).

The chain uses TRBV2 and TRBJ2-1; TRBD2 aligns across 7 bases. Germline V gives CDR1 SNHLY, CDR2 FYNNEI. This CDR3 is 13 amino acids long. V lost 8 bases and J lost 9; bases outside the gene matches: 10. CDR3 loop: CASGGESWTEQFF. CDR3 coding DNA: TGTGCCAGCGGGGGGGAGTCATGGACTGAGCAGTTCTTC.

The CDR3 region has the DNA TGCAGCGTTAAGCCGATTTTGAACACTGAAGCTTTCTTT. Its translation is CSVKPILNTEAFF. This chain uses TRBV29-1 with TRBJ1-1; the D is unclear. The CDR3 length is 13 residues. Germline V CDR1 and CDR2: SQVTM, ANQGSEA. V was shortened by 5 bases and J by 0 bases, with 10 bases between the two germline ends.

The J gene is TRBJ2-7, the V gene TRBV7-3; 10 bases are a match to TRBD1. The trim removed 5 bases at V and 3 bases at J, leaving 7 bases unmatched. Germline assignment: CDR1 SGHTA and CDR2 FQGTGA. This CDR3 is built from 15 residues. The CDR3 DNA is TGTGCCAGCAGCAAGACAGGGGGCGGGTTCTACGAGCAGTACTTC. This codes for CASSKTGGGFYEQYF.

This clone was detected only a few times. This sample includes further DNA sequences coding for the same CDR3. The gene calls are TRBV5-1 and TRBJ1-6, with D hard to call. This CDR3 contains 13 residues. V shed 1 base and J shed 6 bases, with 5 bases lying between them. Germline V lookup: CDR1 SGHRS, CDR2 YFSETQ. The CDR3 spells CASSLIGNSPLHF. In DNA, the CDR3 is TGCGCCAGCAGCTTGATCGGTAATTCACCCCTCCACTTT.

The chain couples TRBV9 to TRBJ1-3; maybe TRBD1 (5 bases). The CDR3 spans 17 residues. The V gene's germline CDR1 is SGDLS and CDR2 YYNGEE. Trimming pared 3 bases from V and 0 bases from J, leaving 16 bases between. CDR3 DNA sequence: TGTGCCAGCAGCGCGGAAATAGGGGCCTACTCTGGAAACACCATATATTTT. Its translation: CASSAEIGAYSGNTIYF.

V is TRBV5-1 and J is TRBJ1-1; D uncertain. The CDR3 covers 15 residues. Trimming removed 4 bases from V and 1 base from J, with 14 bases in between. CDR1 is SGHRS, CDR2 YFSETQ, per germline. CDR3 region: CASSVSGRGNTEAFF. CDR3 sequence (DNA): TGCGCCAGCAGCGTCAGCGGGCGGGGGAACACTGAAGCTTTCTTT.

The chain combines TRBV20-1 with TRBJ2-5, with D perhaps TRBD2 (5 bases). This CDR3 has 14 residues. Germline V gives CDR1 DFQATT, CDR2 SNEGSKA (reference sequence). Trimming left V 3 bases short and J 5 bases short, with 16 bases between. For the CDR3, the DNA is TGCAGTGCTAGTCCCCCCGGAGGCGGGGAGACCCAGTACTTC. Translating gives CSASPPGGGETQYF.

J is TRBJ1-3 and V is TRBV7-2, with 9 bases fitting TRBD1. V trimming: 0 bases; J trimming: 8 bases; junction bases outside the gene matches: 5. Germline V gene lookup returns CDR1 SGHTA and CDR2 FQGNSA. There are 15 residues in the CDR3. CDR3 nucleotide sequence: TGTGCCAGCAGCTTAGCGGGGACAGGGAGGTACACCATATATTTT. This gives the protein CASSLAGTGRYTIYF.

The chain recombines TRBV3-1 (or the pseudogene TRBV3-2) with TRBJ1-6; unclear D gene. Per the germline V gene, CDR1 is LGHDT and CDR2 is YNNKEL (reference sequence). CDR3 length equals 15 residues. V lost 1 base and J lost 8, with 12 bases in between. The CDR3 nucleotides are TGTGCCAGCAGCCAAGGGAGGTGGATGGATTCACCCCTCCACTTT. As protein: CASSQGRWMDSPLHF.

The chain recombines TRBV5-1 with TRBJ2-5, with D perhaps TRBD1 (8 bases). V lost 2 bases and J lost 5, with 19 bases in between. CDR1 is SGHRS and CDR2 is YFSETQ in the germline V gene. The CDR3 has 16 amino acids. In DNA, the CDR3 is TGCGCCAGCAGCTTAACAGGGGGAAACGGGAGGGAGACCCAGTACTTC. It specifies CASSLTGGNGRETQYF.

V gene TRBV25-1 combines with J gene TRBJ1-1; TRBD1 aligns across 12 bases. The germline V gene has CDR1 MGHDK and CDR2 SYGVNS. The ends lost 5 bases at V and 5 bases at J; junction bases unmatched: 9. This CDR3 comprises 16 residues. In DNA form, the CDR3 reads TGTGCCAGCAGTCCCGTAGGGGGACAGGGGGCGACTGAAGCTTTCTTT. Translating gives CASSPVGGQGATEAFF.

The chain carries TRBV4-3 and TRBJ2-3, with D unclear. The CDR3 consists of 15 residues. V gave up 3 bases and J gave up 1 base, with 11 bases separating them. The germline CDR1 and CDR2 sequences are LGHNA and YSLEER. The CDR3 reads CASSQSLGRTDTQYF. CDR3 DNA: TGCGCCAGCAGCCAGAGCCTTGGTCGCACAGATACGCAGTATTTT.

V is TRBV4-1 and J is TRBJ2-5, with TRBD2 identical over 15 bases. V lost 4 bases to trimming and J lost 2 bases; unmatched junction nucleotides: 8. CDR1 is MGHRA, CDR2 YSYEKL, per germline. This CDR3 spans 18 amino acids. CDR3 nucleotides: TGCGCCAGCAGCCTTTCCGGGACTAGCGGGGGGATACAAGAGACCCAGTACTTC. As protein: CASSLSGTSGGIQETQYF.